This T cell receptor beta chain was retrieved from a study of T cell clones after liver transplantation. Sequencing was performed with immunoSEQ multiplex PCR; in TCRdb, only in-frame clones are kept and a portion is missing. The data show about 6,200 clones, with 80% seen just once and 10% to 15% held by the top ten. The V gene's germline CDR1 is SQVTM and CDR2 ANQGSEA. V was trimmed by 3 bases and J by 5 bases, leaving 17 bases between them. There are 15 residues in the CDR3. The chain is built from TRBV29-1 and TRBJ2-1; D may be TRBD1 (5 bases). The clonotype was recovered from a human patient who received a liver transplant. The graft donor may be the source of some T cells. The specimen was CD8+ T cells from blood, collected 45 to 46 months after liver transplant. The CDR3 coding sequence is TGCAGCGTTGACAGTTGGGGCGACAATCACAATGAGCAGTTCTTC. Amino acid sequence: CSVDSWGDNHNEQFF.